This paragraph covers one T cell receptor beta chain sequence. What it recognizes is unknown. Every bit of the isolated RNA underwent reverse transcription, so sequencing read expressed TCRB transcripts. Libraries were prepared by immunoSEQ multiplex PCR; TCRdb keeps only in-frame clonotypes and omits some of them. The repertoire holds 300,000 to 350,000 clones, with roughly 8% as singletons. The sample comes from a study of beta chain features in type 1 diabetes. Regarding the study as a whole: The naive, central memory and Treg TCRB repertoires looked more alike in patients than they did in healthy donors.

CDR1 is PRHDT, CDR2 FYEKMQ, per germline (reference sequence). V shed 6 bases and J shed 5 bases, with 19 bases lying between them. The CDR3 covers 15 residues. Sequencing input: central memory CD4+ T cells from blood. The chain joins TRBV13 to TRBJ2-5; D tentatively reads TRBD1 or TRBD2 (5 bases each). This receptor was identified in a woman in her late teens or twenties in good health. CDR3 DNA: TGTGCCAGCAGTTACTCCGGTGGGGGACGGGAGACCCAGTACTTC. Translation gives CASSYSGGGRETQYF.